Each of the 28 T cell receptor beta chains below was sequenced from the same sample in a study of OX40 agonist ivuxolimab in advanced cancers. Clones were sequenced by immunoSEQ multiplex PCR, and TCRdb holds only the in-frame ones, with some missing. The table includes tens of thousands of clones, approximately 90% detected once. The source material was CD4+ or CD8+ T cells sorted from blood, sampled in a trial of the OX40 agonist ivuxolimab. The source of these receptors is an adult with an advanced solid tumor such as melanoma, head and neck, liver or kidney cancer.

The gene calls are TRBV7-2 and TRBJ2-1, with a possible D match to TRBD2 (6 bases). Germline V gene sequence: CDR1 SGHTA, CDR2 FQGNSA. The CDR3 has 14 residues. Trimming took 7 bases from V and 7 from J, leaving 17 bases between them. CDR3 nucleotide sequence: TGTGCCAGCACCTCAAGGAGGGCTGGTAATGAGCAGTTCTTC. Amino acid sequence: CASTSRRAGNEQFF.

CDR3 DNA sequence: TGTGCCAGCAGCCTAACAGGGGTGACCTATGAAAAACTGTTTTTT. Translating gives CASSLTGVTYEKLFF. This chain connects TRBV7-8 to TRBJ1-4, with 7 positions matching TRBD1. The CDR3 runs 15 residues. V lost 5 bases, J lost 6 bases, and 9 bases stayed unmatched. In germline, CDR1 is SGHVS, CDR2 FQNEAQ.

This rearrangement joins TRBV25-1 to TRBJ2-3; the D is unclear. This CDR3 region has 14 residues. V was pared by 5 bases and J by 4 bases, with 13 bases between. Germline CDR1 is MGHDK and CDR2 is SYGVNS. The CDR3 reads CASSFGGSADTQYF. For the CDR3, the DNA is TGTGCCAGCAGTTTCGGTGGAAGCGCAGATACGCAGTATTTT.

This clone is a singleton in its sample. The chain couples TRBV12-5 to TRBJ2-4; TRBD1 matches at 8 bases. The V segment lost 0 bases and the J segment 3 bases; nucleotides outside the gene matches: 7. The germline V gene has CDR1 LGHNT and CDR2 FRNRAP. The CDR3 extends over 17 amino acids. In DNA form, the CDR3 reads TGTGCTAGTGGTTTGGTAGGGGGGACAGGTGGCAAAAACATTCAGTACTTC. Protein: CASGLVGGTGGKNIQYF.

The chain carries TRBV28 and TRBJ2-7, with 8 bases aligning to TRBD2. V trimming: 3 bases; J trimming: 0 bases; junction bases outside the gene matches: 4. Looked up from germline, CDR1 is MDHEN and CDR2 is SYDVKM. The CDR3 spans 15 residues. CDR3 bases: TGTGCCAGCAGTTTTAGCGGGACCATCTCCTACGAGCAGTACTTC. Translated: CASSFSGTISYEQYF. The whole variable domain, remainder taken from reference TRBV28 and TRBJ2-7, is DVKVTQSSRYLVKRTGEKVFLECVQDMDHENMFWYRQDPGLGLRLIYFSYDVKMKEKGDIPEGYSVSREKKERFSLILESASTNQTSMYLCASSFSGTISYEQYFGPGTRLTVT.

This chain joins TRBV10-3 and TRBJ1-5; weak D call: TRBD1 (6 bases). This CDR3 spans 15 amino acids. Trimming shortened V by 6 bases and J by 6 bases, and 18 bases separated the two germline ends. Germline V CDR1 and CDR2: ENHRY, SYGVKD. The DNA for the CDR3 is TGTGCCATCAGCAAAGACCAGGGGCAGGGTCAGCCCCAGCATTTT. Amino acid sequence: CAISKDQGQGQPQHF.

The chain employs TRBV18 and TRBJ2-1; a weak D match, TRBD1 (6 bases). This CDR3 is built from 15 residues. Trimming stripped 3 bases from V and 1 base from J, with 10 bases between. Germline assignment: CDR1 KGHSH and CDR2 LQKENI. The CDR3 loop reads CASSPGRGSYNEQFF. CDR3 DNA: TGTGCCAGCTCACCGGGCAGGGGATCCTACAATGAGCAGTTCTTC. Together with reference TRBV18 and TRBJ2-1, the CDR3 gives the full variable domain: NAGVMQNPRHLVRRRGQEARLRCSPMKGHSHVYWYRQLPEEGLKFMVYLQKENIIDESGMPKERFSAEFPKEGPSILRIQQVVRGDSAAYFCASSPGRGSYNEQFFGPGTRLTVL.

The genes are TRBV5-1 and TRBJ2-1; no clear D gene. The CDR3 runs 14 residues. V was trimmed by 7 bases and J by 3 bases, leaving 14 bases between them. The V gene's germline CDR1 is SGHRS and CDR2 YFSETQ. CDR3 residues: CASAEPSVYNEQFF. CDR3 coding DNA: TGCGCCAGCGCAGAACCATCGGTCTACAATGAGCAGTTCTTC.

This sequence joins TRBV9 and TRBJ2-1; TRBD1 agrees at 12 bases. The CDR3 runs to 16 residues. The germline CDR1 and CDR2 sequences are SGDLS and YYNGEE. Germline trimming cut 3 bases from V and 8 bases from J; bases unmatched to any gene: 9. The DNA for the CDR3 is TGTGCCAGCAGCGCAGCCGGGACAGGGGGCCCCTATGAGCAGTTCTTC. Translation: CASSAAGTGGPYEQFF.

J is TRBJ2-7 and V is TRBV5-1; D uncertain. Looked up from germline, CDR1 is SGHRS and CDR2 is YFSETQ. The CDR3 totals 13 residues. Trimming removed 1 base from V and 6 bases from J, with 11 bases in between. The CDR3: CASSLSAESEQYF. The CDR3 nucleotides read TGCGCCAGCAGCTTGTCGGCGGAGAGCGAGCAGTACTTC.

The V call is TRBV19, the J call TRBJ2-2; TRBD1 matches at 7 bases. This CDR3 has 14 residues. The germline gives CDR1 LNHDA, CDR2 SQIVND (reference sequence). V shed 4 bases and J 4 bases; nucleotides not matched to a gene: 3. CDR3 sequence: CASSTTGLTGELFF. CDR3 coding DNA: TGTGCCAGTAGTACGACAGGGCTCACCGGGGAGCTGTTTTTT.

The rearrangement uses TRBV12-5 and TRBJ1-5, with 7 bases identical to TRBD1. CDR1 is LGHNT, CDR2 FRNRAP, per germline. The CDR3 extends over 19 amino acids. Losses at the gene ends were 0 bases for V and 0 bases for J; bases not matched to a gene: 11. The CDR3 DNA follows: TGTGCTAGTGGTTTGGTACTAGGCAGGGACAGTTATAGCAATCAGCCCCAGCATTTT. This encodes CASGLVLGRDSYSNQPQHF. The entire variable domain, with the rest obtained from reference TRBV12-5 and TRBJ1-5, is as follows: DARVTQTPRHKVTEMGQEVTMRCQPILGHNTVFWYRQTMMQGLELLAYFRNRAPLDDSGMPKDRFSAEMPDATLATLKIQPSEPRDSAVYFCASGLVLGRDSYSNQPQHFGDGTRLSIL.

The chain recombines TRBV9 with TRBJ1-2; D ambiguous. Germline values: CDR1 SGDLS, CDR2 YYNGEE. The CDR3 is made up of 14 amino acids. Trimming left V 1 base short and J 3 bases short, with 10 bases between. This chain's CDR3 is CASSVTNGDYGYTF. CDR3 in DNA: TGTGCCAGCAGCGTAACGAACGGGGACTATGGCTACACCTTC.

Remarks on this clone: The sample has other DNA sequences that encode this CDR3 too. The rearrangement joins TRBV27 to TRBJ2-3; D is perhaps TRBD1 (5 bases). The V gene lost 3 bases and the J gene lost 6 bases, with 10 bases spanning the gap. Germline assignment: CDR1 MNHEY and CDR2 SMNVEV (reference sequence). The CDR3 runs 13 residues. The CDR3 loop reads CASSFREGDTQYF. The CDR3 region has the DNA TGTGCCAGCAGTTTCAGGGAAGGTGATACGCAGTATTTT.

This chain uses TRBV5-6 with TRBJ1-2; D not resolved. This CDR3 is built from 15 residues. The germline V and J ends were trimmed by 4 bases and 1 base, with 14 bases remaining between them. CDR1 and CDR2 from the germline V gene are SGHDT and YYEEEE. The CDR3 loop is CASSPTGKVNYGYTF. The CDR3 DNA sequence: TGTGCCAGCAGCCCTACGGGGAAGGTTAACTATGGCTACACCTTC.

CDR3 DNA sequence: TGTGCCAGACCGGGACTCTGGGGGGGGTCGGAGACCCAGTACTTC. This gives the protein CARPGLWGGSETQYF. The chain carries TRBV14 and TRBJ2-5, with 7 bases matching TRBD2. The CDR3 consists of 15 residues. Germline V gives CDR1 SGHDN, CDR2 FVKESK. Trimming cost V 9 bases and J 5 bases; bases outside gene matches: 15.

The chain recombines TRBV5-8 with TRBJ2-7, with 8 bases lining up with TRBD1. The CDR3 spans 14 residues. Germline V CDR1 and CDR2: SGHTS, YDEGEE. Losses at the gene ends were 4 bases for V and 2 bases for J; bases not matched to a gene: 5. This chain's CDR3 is CASSRDRGPYEQYF. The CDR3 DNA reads TGTGCCAGCAGCCGTGACAGGGGCCCCTACGAGCAGTACTTC.

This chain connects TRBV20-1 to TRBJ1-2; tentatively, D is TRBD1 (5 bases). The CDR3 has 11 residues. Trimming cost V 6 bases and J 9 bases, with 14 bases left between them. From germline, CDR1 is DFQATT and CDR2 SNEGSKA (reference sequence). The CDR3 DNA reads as TGCAGTGCATGGACAAAGGAAAGCTACACCTTC. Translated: CSAWTKESYTF.

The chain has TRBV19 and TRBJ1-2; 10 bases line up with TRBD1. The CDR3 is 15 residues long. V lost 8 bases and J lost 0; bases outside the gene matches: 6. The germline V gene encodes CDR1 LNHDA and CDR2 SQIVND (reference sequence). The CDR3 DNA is TGTGCCAGTGGGGACAGGGGACTAACTAACTATGGCTACACCTTC. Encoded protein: CASGDRGLTNYGYTF. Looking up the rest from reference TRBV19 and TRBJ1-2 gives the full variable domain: DGGITQSPKYLFRKEGQNVTLSCEQNLNHDAMYWYRQDPGQGLRLIYYSQIVNDFQKGDIAEGYSVSREKKESFPLTVTSAQKNPTAFYLCASGDRGLTNYGYTFGSGTRLTVV.

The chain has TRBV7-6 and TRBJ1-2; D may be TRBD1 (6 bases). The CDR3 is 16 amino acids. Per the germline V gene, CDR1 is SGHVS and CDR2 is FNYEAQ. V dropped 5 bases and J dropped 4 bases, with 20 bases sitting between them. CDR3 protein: CASSLLRTVGSYGYTF. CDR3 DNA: TGTGCCAGCAGCCTACTCAGGACAGTCGGCAGCTATGGCTACACCTTC.

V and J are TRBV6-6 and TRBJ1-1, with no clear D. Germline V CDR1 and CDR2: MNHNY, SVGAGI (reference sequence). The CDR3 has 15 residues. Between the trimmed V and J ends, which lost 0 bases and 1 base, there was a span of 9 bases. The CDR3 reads CASSYSILGNTEAFF. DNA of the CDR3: TGTGCCAGCAGTTACTCGATACTTGGGAACACTGAAGCTTTCTTT.

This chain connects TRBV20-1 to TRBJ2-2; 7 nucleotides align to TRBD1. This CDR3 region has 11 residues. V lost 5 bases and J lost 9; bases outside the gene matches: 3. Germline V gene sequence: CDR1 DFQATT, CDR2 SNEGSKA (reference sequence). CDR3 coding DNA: TGCAGTGCTCACAGGGGCCGGGAGCTGTTTTTT. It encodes CSAHRGRELFF.

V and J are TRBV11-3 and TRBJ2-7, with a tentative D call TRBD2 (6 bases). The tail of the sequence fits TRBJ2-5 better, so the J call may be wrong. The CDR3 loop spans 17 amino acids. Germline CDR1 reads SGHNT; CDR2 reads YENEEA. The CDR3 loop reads CASSLGGRGDLQETQYF. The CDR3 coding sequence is TGTGCCAGCAGCTTAGGTGGGCGGGGAGACCTACAAGAGACCCAGTACTTC.

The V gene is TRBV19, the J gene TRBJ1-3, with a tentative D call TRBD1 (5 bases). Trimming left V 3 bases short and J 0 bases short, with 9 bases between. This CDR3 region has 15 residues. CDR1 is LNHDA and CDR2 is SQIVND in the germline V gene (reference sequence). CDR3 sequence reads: CASSIDRRSGNTIYF. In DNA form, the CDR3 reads TGTGCCAGTAGTATTGACAGACGCTCTGGAAACACCATATATTTT.

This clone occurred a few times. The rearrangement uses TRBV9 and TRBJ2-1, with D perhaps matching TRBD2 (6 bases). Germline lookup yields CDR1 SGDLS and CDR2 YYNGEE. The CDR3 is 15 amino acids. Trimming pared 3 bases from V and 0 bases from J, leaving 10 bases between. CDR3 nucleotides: TGTGCCAGCAGCGCGCGGGGTAGCTCCTACAATGAGCAGTTCTTC. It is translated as CASSARGSSYNEQFF.

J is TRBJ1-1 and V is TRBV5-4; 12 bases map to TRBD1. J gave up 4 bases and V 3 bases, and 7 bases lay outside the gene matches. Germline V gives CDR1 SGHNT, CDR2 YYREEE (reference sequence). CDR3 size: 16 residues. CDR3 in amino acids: CASSSRDRGRGTEAFF. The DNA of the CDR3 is TGTGCCAGCAGCTCCCGGGACAGGGGGCGAGGCACTGAAGCTTTCTTT.

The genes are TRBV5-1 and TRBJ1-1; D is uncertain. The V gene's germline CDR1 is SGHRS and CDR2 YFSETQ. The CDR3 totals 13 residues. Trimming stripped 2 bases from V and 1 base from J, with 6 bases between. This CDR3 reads CASSFQENTEAFF. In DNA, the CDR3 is TGCGCCAGCAGCTTTCAGGAGAACACTGAAGCTTTCTTT.

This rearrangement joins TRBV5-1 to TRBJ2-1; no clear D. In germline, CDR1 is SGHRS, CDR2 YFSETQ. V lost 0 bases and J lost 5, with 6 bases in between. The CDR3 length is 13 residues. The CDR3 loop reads CASSLDPNNEQFF. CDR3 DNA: TGCGCCAGCAGCTTGGACCCAAACAATGAGCAGTTCTTC.